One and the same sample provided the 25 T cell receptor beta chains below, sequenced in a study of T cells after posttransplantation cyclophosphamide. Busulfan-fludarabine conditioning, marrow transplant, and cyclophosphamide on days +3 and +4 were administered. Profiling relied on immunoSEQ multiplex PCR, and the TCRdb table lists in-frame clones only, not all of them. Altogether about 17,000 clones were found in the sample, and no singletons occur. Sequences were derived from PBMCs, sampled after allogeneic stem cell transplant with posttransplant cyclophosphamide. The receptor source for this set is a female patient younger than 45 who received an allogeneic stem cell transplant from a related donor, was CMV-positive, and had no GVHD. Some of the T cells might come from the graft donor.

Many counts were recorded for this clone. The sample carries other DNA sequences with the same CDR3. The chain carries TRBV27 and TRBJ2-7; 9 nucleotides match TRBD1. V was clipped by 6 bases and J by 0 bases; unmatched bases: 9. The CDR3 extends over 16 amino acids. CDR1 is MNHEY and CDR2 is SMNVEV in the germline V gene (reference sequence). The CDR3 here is CASSPAGTGSSYEQYF. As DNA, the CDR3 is TGTGCCAGCAGCCCTGCCGGGACAGGGTCCTCCTACGAGCAGTACTTC.

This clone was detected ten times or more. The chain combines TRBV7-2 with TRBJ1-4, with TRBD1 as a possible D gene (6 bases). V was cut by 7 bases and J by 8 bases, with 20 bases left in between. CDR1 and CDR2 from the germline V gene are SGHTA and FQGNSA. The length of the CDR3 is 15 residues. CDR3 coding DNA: TGTGCCAGCAACCAACTAACAGGGACGAGGGAAAAACTGTTTTTT. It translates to CASNQLTGTREKLFF.

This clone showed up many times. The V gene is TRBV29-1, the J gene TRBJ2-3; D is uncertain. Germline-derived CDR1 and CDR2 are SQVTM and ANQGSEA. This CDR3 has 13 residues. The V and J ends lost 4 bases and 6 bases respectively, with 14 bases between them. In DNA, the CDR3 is TGCAGCGTTGGGCACAGTTATACGGATACGCAGTATTTT. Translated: CSVGHSYTDTQYF.

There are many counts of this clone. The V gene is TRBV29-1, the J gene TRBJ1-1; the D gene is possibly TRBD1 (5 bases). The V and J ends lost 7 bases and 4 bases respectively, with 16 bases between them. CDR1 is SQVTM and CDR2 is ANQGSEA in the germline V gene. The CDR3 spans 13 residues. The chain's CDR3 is CSAGQGRVTEAFF. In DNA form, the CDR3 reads TGCAGCGCCGGACAAGGCCGGGTCACTGAAGCTTTCTTT.

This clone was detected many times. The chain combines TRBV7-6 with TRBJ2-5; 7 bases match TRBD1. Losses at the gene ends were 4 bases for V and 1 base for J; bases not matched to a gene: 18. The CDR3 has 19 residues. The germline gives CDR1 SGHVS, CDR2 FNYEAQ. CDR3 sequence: CASSSIIWVPGTVQETQYF. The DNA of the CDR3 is TGTGCCAGCAGCTCCATCATCTGGGTTCCCGGGACAGTCCAAGAGACCCAGTACTTC. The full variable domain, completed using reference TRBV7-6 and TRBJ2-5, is GAGVSQSPRYKVTKRGQDVALRCDPISGHVSLYWYRQALGQGPEFLTYFNYEAQQDKSGLPNDRFSAERPEGSISTLTIQRTEQRDSAMYRCASSSIIWVPGTVQETQYFGPGTRLLVL.

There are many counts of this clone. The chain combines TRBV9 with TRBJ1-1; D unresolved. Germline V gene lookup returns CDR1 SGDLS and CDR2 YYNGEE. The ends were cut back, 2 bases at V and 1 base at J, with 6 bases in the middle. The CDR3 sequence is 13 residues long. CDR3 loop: CASSVLPNTEAFF. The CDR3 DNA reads TGTGCCAGCAGCGTCCTACCGAACACTGAAGCTTTCTTT.

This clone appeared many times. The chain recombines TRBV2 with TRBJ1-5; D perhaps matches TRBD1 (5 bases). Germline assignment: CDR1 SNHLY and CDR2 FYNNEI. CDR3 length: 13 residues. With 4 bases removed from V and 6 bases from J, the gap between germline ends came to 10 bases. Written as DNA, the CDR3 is TGTGCCAGCAGTGGGGGGGGGTTTCAGCCCCAGCATTTT. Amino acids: CASSGGGFQPQHF.

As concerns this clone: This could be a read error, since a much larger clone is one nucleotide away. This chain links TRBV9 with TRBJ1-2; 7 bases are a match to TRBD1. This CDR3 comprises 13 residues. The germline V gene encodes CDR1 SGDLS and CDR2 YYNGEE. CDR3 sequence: CASGVGQDYGYTF. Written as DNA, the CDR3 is TGTGCCAGCGGCGTCGGACAGGACTATGGCTACACCTTC.

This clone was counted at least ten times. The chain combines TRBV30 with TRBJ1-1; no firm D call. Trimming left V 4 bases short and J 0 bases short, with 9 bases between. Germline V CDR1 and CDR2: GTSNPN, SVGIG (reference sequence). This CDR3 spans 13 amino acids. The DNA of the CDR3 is TGTGCCTGGACCCCTATTATGAACACTGAAGCTTTCTTT. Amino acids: CAWTPIMNTEAFF.

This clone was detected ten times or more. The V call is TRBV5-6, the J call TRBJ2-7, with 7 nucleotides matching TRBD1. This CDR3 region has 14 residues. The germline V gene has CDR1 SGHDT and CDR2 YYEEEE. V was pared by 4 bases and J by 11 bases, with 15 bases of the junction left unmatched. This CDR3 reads CASSETAGTDSKYF. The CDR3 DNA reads TGTGCCAGCAGCGAAACTGCCGGGACAGATTCTAAGTACTTC.

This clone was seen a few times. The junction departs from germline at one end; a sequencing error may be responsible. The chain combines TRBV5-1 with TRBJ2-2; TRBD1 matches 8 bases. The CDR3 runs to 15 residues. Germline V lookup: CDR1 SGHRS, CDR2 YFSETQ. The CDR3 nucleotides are TGTGCCAGCAGCACATCGACAGGGGCCACCGGGGAGCTGTTTTTT. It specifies CASSTSTGATGELFF.

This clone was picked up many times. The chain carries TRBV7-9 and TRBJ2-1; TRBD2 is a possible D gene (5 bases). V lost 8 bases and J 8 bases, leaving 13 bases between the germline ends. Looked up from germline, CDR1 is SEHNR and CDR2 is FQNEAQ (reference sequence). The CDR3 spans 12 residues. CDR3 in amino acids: CASPPAGYEQFF. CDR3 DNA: TGTGCCAGCCCCCCGGCGGGTTATGAGCAGTTCTTC.

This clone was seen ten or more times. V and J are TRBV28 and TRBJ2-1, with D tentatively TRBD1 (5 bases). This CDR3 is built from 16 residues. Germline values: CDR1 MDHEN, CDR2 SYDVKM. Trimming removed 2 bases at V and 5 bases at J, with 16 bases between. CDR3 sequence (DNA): TGTGCCAGCAGTTTAAGTTTCTTTTTAGGGGACAATGAGCAGTTCTTC. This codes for CASSLSFFLGDNEQFF.

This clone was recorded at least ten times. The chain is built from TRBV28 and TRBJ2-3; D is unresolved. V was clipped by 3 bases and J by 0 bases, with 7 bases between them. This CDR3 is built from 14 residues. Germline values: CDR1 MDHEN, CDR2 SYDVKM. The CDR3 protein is CASSFLSSTDTQYF. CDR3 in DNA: TGTGCCAGCAGTTTCCTATCTAGCACAGATACGCAGTATTTT.

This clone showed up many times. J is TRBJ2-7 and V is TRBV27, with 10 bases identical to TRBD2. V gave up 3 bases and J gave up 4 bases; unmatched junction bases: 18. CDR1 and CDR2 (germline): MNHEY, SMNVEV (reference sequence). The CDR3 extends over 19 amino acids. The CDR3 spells CASSFGSTSGKGIVYEQYF. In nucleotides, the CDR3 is TGTGCCAGCAGTTTTGGATCTACTAGCGGGAAAGGAATTGTGTACGAGCAGTACTTC.

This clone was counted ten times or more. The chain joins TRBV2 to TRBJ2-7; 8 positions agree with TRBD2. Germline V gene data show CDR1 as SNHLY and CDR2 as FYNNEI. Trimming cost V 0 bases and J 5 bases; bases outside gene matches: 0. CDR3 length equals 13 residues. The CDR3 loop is CASSEAREDEQYF. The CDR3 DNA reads TGTGCCAGCAGTGAAGCGCGGGAGGACGAGCAGTACTTC.

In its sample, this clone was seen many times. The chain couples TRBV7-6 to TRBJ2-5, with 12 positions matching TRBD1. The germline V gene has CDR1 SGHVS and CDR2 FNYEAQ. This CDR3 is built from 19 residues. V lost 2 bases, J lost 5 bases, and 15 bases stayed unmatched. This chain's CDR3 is CASSLIPNDRDRGRETQYF. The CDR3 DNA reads TGTGCCAGCAGCTTAATCCCAAACGACCGGGACAGGGGGCGTGAGACCCAGTACTTC.

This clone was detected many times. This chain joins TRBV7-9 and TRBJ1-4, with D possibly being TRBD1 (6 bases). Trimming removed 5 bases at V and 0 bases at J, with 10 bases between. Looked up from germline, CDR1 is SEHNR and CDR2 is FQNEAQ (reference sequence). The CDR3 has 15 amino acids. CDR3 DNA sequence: TGTGCCAGCAGCAGTCAGGGGCCAACTAATGAAAAACTGTTTTTT. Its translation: CASSSQGPTNEKLFF. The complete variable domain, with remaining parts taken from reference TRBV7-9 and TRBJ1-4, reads DTGVSQNPRHKITKRGQNVTFRCDPISEHNRLYWYRQTLGQGPEFLTYFQNEAQLEKSRLLSDRFSAERPKGSFSTLEIQRTEQGDSAMYLCASSSQGPTNEKLFFGSGTQLSVL.

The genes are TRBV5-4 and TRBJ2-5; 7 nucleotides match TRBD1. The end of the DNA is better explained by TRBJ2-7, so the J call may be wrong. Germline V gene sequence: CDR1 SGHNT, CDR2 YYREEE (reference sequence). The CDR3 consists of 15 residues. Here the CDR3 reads CASSGGQDVAYEQYF. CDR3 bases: TGTGCCAGCAGCGGAGGACAGGACGTTGCCTACGAGCAGTACTTC.

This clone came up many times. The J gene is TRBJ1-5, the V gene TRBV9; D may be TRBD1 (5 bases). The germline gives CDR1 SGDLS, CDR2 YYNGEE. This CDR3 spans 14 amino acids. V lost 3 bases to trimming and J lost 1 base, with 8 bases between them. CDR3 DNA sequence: TGTGCCAGCAGCGGGGGACTGAGCAATCAGCCCCAGCATTTT. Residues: CASSGGLSNQPQHF.

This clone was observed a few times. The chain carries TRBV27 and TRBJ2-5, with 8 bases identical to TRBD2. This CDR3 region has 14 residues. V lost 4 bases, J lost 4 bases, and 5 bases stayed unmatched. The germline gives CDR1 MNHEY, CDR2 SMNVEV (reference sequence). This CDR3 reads CASSSERGRETQYF. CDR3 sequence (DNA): TGTGCCAGCAGTTCGGAGCGGGGGAGAGAGACCCAGTACTTC.

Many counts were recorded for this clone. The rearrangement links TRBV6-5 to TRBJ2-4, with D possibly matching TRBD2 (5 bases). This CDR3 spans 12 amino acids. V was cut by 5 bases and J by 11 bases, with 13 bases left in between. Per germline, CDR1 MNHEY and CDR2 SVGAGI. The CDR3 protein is CASSPSLEVQYF. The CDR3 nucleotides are TGTGCCAGCAGTCCATCGTTGGAGGTTCAGTACTTC.

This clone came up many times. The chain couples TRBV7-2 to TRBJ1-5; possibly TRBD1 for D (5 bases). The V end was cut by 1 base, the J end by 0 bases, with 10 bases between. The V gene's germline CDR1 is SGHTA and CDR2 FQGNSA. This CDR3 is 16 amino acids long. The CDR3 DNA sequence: TGTGCCAGCAGCTTAGGGACAAGTTATAGCAATCAGCCCCAGCATTTT. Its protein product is CASSLGTSYSNQPQHF.

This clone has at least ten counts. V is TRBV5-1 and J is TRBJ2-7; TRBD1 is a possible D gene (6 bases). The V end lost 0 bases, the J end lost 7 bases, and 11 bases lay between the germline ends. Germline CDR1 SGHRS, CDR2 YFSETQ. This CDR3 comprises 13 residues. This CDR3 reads CASSLDRVREQYF. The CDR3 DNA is TGCGCCAGCAGCTTGGACAGGGTGCGGGAGCAGTACTTC.

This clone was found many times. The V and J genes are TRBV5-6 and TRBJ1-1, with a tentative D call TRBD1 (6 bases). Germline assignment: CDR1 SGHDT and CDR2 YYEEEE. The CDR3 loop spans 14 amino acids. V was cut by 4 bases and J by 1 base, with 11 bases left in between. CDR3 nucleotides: TGTGCCAGCAGCCGTGACAGGAGGAACACTGAAGCTTTCTTT. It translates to CASSRDRRNTEAFF.